This T cell receptor beta chain was found in a study of T cells in Graves' hyperthyroidism and ophthalmopathy. Study-level results: Blood also showed most of the thyroid clonotypes that were expanded above 0.001. For ophthalmopathy, model prediction preceded onset by a median roughly 6.5 months.

There are 11 residues in the CDR3. Germline V CDR1 and CDR2: DFQATT, SNEGSKA (reference sequence). Regions amplified from RNA transcripts were the TCR beta CDR3 regions. Initially, a first-round RT-PCR of the TCR CDR3 employed the HTBI primer set. TCRdb passed the multiplex PCR reads through MiXCR, listing each CDR3 protein once. This sample has over 250,000 distinct CDR3 sequences; roughly an eighth occur once, and the top ten carry 34%. This clonotype appeared many times. Its antigen is as yet unknown. The receptor was derived from a woman between 40 and 50 years old with Graves' ophthalmopathy. This rearrangement joins TRBV20-1 to TRBJ1-1, with D uncertain. Sequenced sample: blood. The CDR3, as DNA: TGCGCTGGAGAGATGAACACTGAAGCTTTCTTT. Translated, it gives CAGEMNTEAFF.